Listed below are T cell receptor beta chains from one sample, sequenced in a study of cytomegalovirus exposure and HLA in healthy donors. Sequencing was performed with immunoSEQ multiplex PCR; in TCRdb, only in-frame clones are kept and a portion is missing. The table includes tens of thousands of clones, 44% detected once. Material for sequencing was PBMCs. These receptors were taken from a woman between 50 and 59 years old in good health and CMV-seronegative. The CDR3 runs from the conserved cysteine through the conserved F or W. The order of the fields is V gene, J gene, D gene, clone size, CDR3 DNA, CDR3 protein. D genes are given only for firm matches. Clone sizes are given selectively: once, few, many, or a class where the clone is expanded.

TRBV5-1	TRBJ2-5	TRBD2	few	TGCGCCAGCAGCCTTGCCCAGGGAGGGCGGGAGACCCAGTACTTC	CASSLAQGGRETQYF
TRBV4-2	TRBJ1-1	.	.	TGTGCCAGCAGCCAAGCATCTGGAACTCGAGGAACTGAAGCTTTCTTT	CASSQASGTRGTEAFF
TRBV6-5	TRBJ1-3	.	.	TGTGCCAGCAGTTCGGACAATTGGAGAGGAAACACCATATATTTT	CASSSDNWRGNTIYF
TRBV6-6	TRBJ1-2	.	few	TGTGCCAGCAGTTCCACTGACAGCCCGACCTATGGCTACACCTTC	CASSSTDSPTYGYTF
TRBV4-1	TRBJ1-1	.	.	TGCGCCAGCAGCCAGGGGCAGGGCCCCTCTACAGAAGCTTTCTTT	CASSQGQGPSTEAFF
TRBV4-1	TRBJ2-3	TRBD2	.	TGCGCCAGCAGCCAAGCCCCCCTTCTAGCGGGAGGGGATACGCAGTATTTT	CASSQAPLLAGGDTQYF
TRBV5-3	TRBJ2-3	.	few	TGTGCCAGAAGCTCCTGGAGGGGCACAGATACGCAGTATTTT	CARSSWRGTDTQYF
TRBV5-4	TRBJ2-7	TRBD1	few	TGTGCCAGCAGCTTGACAGGGGGCTACGAGCAGTACTTC	CASSLTGGYEQYF
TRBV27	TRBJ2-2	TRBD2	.	TGTGCCAGCAGTTTACTTGGACTAGCGGGCCAAACACCGTCAGGGGAGCTGTTTTTT	CASSLLGLAGQTPSGELFF
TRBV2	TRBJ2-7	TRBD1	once	TGTGCCAGCAGTGAAGGGGGGACAGGGGGCGTCTACGAGCAGTACTTC	CASSEGGTGGVYEQYF
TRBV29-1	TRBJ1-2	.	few	TGCAGCGTAGAGGGTAATGGCTACACCTTC	CSVEGNGYTF
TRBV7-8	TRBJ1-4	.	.	TGTGCCAGCAGCTTAGAAGGCAGGGATGAACTGTTTTTT	CASSLEGRDELFF
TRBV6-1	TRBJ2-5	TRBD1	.	TGTGCCAGCAGTGAAAGGGACAGGGCGATGGGTAAAGAGACCCAGTACTTC	CASSERDRAMGKETQYF
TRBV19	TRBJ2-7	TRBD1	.	TGTGCCAGTAGTAAGACAGGGATGAGGTACGAGCAGTACTTC	CASSKTGMRYEQYF
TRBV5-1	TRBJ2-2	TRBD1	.	TGCGCCAGCAGCTTAGGGACAGCGAACACCGGGGAGCTGTTTTTT	CASSLGTANTGELFF
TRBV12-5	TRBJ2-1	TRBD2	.	TGTGCTAGTGGATGGACAGTATGGACTAGCGGGAGAGCTCCCCACGGAAATGAGCAGTTCTTC	CASGWTVWTSGRAPHGNEQFF
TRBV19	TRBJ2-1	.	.	TGTGCCAGTAGTATTTTGAGCCGCAATGAGCAGTTCTTC	CASSILSRNEQFF
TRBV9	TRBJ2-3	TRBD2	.	TGTGCCAGCAGCGTAGTAGCGGGAGGGGGCACAGATACGCAGTATTTT	CASSVVAGGGTDTQYF
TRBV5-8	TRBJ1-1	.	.	TGTGCCAGCAGCCAGTTCGTTACGAACACTGAAGCTTTCTTT	CASSQFVTNTEAFF
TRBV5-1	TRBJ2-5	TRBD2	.	TGCGCCAGCAGCTTGGGCCCAGCGGGAGAGGGGGAGACCCAGTACTTC	CASSLGPAGEGETQYF
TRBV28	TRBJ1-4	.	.	TGTGCCTCGGGTGTAACTAATGAAAAACTGTTTTTT	CASGVTNEKLFF
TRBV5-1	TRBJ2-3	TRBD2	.	TGCGCCAGCAGCTTGCTTGCGGGAGGGCTCCGGGGCACAGATACGCAGTATTTT	CASSLLAGGLRGTDTQYF
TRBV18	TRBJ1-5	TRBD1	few	TGTGCCAGCTCGCCGGGACAGAGGGCGAGCAATCAGCCCCAGCATTTT	CASSPGQRASNQPQHF
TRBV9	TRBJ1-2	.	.	TGTGCCAGCAGCGCCGTGTGGGACACGAACTACTATGGCTACACCTTC	CASSAVWDTNYYGYTF
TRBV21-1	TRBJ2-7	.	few	TGTGCCAGCAGCAAAGTTGGCGGGAGCTACGAGCAGTACTTC	CASSKVGGSYEQYF
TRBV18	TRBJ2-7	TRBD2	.	TGTGCCAGCTCACCGAGGCTAGCGGTCTACGAGCAGTACTTC	CASSPRLAVYEQYF
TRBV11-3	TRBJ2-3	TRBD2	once	TGTGCCAGCAGCTTAGCTGGGGCTAGCGGGAGCGATACGCAGTATTTT	CASSLAGASGSDTQYF
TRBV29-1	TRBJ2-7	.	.	TGCAGCGTTACTAGCCTATTAACCTACGAGCAGTACTTC	CSVTSLLTYEQYF
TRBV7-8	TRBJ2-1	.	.	TGTGCCAGCAGCTTAGATAGACGGGATGAGCAGTTCTTC	CASSLDRRDEQFF
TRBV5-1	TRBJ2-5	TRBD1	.	TGCGCCAGCAGCTCCGGTACAGGGGGCCACCAAGAGACCCAGTACTTC	CASSSGTGGHQETQYF
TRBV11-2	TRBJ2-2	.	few	TGTGCCAGCAGCGTTTGGGCAGGGGCGGCCACCGGGGAGCTGTTTTTT	CASSVWAGAATGELFF
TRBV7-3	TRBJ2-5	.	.	TGTGCCAGCAGCCCGGAGGTCGGGGAGACCCAGTACTTC	CASSPEVGETQYF
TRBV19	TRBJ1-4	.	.	TGTGCCAGTAGTACAGGGCCGGCTGAAAAACTGTTTTTT	CASSTGPAEKLFF
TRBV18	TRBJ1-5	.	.	TGTGCCAGCTCACCCCTCAGCAATCAGCCCCAGCATTTT	CASSPLSNQPQHF
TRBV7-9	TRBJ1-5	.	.	TGTGCCAGCAGCTTCGACAATGGGGGGATGCGGAGCAATCAGCCCCAGCATTTT	CASSFDNGGMRSNQPQHF
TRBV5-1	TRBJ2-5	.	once	TGCGCCAGCAGCCCCACCGGAGGGGCCCAGGGAGTCCAAGAGACCCAGTACTTC	CASSPTGGAQGVQETQYF
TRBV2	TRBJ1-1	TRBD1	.	TGTGCCAGCACAGAACAGGGGGTAAACACTGAAGCTTTCTTT	CASTEQGVNTEAFF
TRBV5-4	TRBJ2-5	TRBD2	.	TGTGCCAGCAGCTTTGGGACTAGCGGGAGGGCCTCCCAAGAGACCCAGTACTTC	CASSFGTSGRASQETQYF
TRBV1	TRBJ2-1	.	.	TGCACCAGCAGCCAGCCCATCCCCGGGACTAGCGGTAATGAGCAGTTCTTC	CTSSQPIPGTSGNEQFF
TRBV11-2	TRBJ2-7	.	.	TGTGCCAGCAGCTTAGATCGTCTAGTTACCTACGAGCAGTACTTC	CASSLDRLVTYEQYF
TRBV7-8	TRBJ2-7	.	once	TGTGCCAGCAGAAGGGGGAACGAGCAGTACTTC	CASRRGNEQYF
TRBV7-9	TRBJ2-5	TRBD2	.	TGTGCCAGCAGCCCGGGACTAGCGGGAGAAGAGACCCAGTACTTC	CASSPGLAGEETQYF
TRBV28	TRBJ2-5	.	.	TGTGCCAGCAGGGGCACTGGGGGAGACAGGAGTAAAGAGACCCAGTACTTC	CASRGTGGDRSKETQYF
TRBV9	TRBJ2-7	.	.	TGTGCCAGCAGCGTAGGGAGCTCCTACGAGCAGTACTTC	CASSVGSSYEQYF
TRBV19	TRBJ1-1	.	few	TGTGCCAGTAGAGGAGTGAACACTGAAGCTTTCTTT	CASRGVNTEAFF
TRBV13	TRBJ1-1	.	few	TGTGCCAGCAGCTTAGACAGGGTAGCTGAAGCTTTCTTT	CASSLDRVAEAFF
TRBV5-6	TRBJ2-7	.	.	TGTGCCAGCGGCTTGACAGGCGAGCAGTACTTC	CASGLTGEQYF
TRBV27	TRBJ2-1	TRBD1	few	TGTGCCAGCAGTTTATCGACAGGGGCTGGGCAGTTCTTC	CASSLSTGAGQFF
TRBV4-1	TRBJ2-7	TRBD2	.	TGCGCCAGCAGCCATTCCCATAGCGGGAGATACGAGCAGTACTTC	CASSHSHSGRYEQYF
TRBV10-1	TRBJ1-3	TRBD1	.	TGCGCCGCAGGGGGGTTCGGTGAGCTCTCTGGAAACACCATATATTTT	CAAGGFGELSGNTIYF
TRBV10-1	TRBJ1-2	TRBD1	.	TGCGCCAGCAGTGAAGGAGGGACAGGTTATGGCTACACCTTC	CASSEGGTGYGYTF
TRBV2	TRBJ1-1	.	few	TGTGCCAGCAGTGAACTGCAGGCGGAAGCTTTCTTT	CASSELQAEAFF
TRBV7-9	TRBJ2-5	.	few	TGTGCCAGCAGCTTGCAGCCAACGGCTAGCCTGTACCAAGAGACCCAGTACTTC	CASSLQPTASLYQETQYF
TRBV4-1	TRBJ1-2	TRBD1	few	TGCGCCAGCAGCCAAGACTACAGGGGAGCTAACTATGGCTACACCTTC	CASSQDYRGANYGYTF
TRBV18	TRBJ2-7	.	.	TGTGCCAGCTCACCAGGCAGGGACACCTACGAGCAGTACTTC	CASSPGRDTYEQYF
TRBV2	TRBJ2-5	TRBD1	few	TGTGCCAGCAGTTACAAGGACAGGAAAGAGACCCAGTACTTC	CASSYKDRKETQYF
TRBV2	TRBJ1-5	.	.	TGTGCCAGCAGTGAGGATGGGTCAGGCAGCAATCAGCCCCAGCATTTT	CASSEDGSGSNQPQHF
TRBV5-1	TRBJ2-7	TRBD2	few	TGCGCCAGCAGCCTCGCCGGGGGGGTCTACGAGCAGTACTTC	CASSLAGGVYEQYF
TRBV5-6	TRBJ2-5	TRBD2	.	TGTGCCAGCAGCTTCGCGGGACTAGCGGGAGTCCAAGAGACCCAGTACTTC	CASSFAGLAGVQETQYF
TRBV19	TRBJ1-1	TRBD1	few	TGTGCCAGTAGGGGGACAGGGGACACTGAAGCTTTCTTT	CASRGTGDTEAFF